The 14 T cell receptor beta chains reported below all come from one sample, sequenced in a study of blood T cell repertoires in COVID-19. Profiling relied on immunoSEQ multiplex PCR, and the TCRdb table lists in-frame clones only, not all of them. Of about 220,000 clones in the sample, 87% were seen once. The sequencing input was PBMCs or T cells enriched from blood (not recorded which). These receptors all come from a woman aged 25 to 39 with acute COVID-19.

This rearrangement joins TRBV19 to TRBJ1-4; perhaps TRBD1 as D (6 bases). Trimming stripped 3 bases from V and 3 bases from J, with 14 bases between. The CDR3 has 16 amino acids. Germline CDR1 is LNHDA and CDR2 is SQIVND (reference sequence). The CDR3 region is CASSIEQGVPNEKLFF. The CDR3 bases are TGTGCCAGTAGTATTGAACAGGGTGTGCCTAATGAAAAACTGTTTTTT.

The chain joins TRBV27 to TRBJ1-5; D uncertain. The CDR3 runs to 13 residues. CDR1 is MNHEY, CDR2 SMNVEV, per germline (reference sequence). V gave up 2 bases and J gave up 9 bases, with 11 bases separating them. The CDR3 region is CASSLIAGGPQHF. CDR3 in DNA: TGTGCCAGCAGTTTAATAGCCGGAGGGCCCCAGCATTTT.

The chain employs TRBV27 and TRBJ1-2, with TRBD1 identical over 7 bases. Trimming removed 2 bases from V and 7 bases from J; junction bases left unmatched: 16. The germline gives CDR1 MNHEY, CDR2 SMNVEV (reference sequence). The CDR3 contains 17 residues. The CDR3 here is CASSLIPIDRVLRGYTF. As DNA, the CDR3 is TGTGCCAGCAGTTTAATCCCCATCGACAGGGTTCTTCGTGGCTACACCTTC.

The gene calls are TRBV5-4 and TRBJ2-1; 8 positions match TRBD2. V lost 2 bases, J lost 7 bases, and 2 bases stayed unmatched. Germline CDR1 SGHNT, CDR2 YYREEE (reference sequence). The CDR3 sequence is 13 residues long. This CDR3 reads CASSFGTSNEQFF. The DNA of the CDR3 is TGTGCCAGCAGCTTCGGGACTAGTAATGAGCAGTTCTTC.

The V gene is TRBV7-9, the J gene TRBJ1-4; the D gene is possibly TRBD1 (6 bases). Germline-derived CDR1 and CDR2 are SEHNR and FQNEAQ (reference sequence). V was clipped by 4 bases and J by 8 bases, with 20 bases between them. The CDR3 totals 16 residues. The CDR3 sequence is CASSSESGTGTEKLFF. DNA for the CDR3: TGTGCCAGCAGCTCAGAAAGCGGAACAGGGACGGAAAAACTGTTTTTT.

The chain combines TRBV5-1 with TRBJ2-7, with 9 nucleotides matching TRBD1. Per germline, CDR1 SGHRS and CDR2 YFSETQ. Trimming removed 3 bases from V and 5 bases from J; junction bases left unmatched: 6. The CDR3 extends over 14 amino acids. CDR3 region: CASSSAGQGNEQYF. The CDR3 coding sequence is TGCGCCAGCAGCTCAGCGGGACAGGGCAACGAGCAGTACTTC.

The chain uses TRBV5-8 and TRBJ2-3, with D tentatively TRBD1 (6 bases). This CDR3 region has 14 residues. Germline lookup yields CDR1 SGHTS and CDR2 YDEGEE. V was pared by 1 base and J by 8 bases, with 14 bases between. CDR3: CASSLIQGHGTQYF. The CDR3 DNA sequence: TGTGCCAGCAGCTTGATACAGGGACATGGTACGCAGTATTTT.

V is TRBV12-5 and J is TRBJ1-2; tentative D call: TRBD1 (5 bases). The CDR3 runs 15 residues. The germline V gene has CDR1 LGHNT and CDR2 FRNRAP. Trimming took 4 bases from V and 8 from J, leaving 20 bases between them. CDR3 loop: CASGSPHAQGEGYTF. For the CDR3, the DNA is TGTGCTAGTGGTTCCCCCCACGCCCAGGGCGAAGGCTACACCTTC. Combining the CDR3 with reference TRBV12-5 and TRBJ1-2 gives the whole variable domain DARVTQTPRHKVTEMGQEVTMRCQPILGHNTVFWYRQTMMQGLELLAYFRNRAPLDDSGMPKDRFSAEMPDATLATLKIQPSEPRDSAVYFCASGSPHAQGEGYTFGSGTRLTVV.

The rearrangement joins TRBV6-5 to TRBJ1-4; D is possibly TRBD1 (5 bases). The CDR3 sequence is 15 residues long. Between the trimmed V and J ends, which lost 6 bases and 0 bases, there was a span of 11 bases. Germline CDR1 is MNHEY and CDR2 is SVGAGI. The CDR3 bases are TGTGCCAGCAGCCCGTGGGGGGCAACTAATGAAAAACTGTTTTTT. Translating gives CASSPWGATNEKLFF.

The chain links TRBV9 to TRBJ1-1; D unclear. Trimming removed 4 bases at V and 6 bases at J, with 10 bases between. The CDR3 extends over 12 amino acids. CDR1 is SGDLS, CDR2 YYNGEE, per germline. The chain's CDR3 is CASSPSGSEAFF. In nucleotides, the CDR3 is TGTGCCAGCAGCCCCTCGGGATCTGAAGCTTTCTTT.

The V call is TRBV27, the J call TRBJ1-6, with a tentative D call TRBD1 (6 bases). With 6 bases removed from V and 7 bases from J, the gap between germline ends came to 7 bases. This CDR3 contains 12 residues. The V gene's germline CDR1 is MNHEY and CDR2 SMNVEV (reference sequence). This CDR3 is CASSQGNSPLHF. The CDR3 DNA sequence: TGTGCCAGCAGCCAGGGGAATTCACCCCTCCACTTT.

The chain recombines TRBV11-3 with TRBJ2-7; possible D gene TRBD2, 6 bases. V gave up 5 bases and J gave up 7 bases, with 21 bases separating them. This CDR3 has 15 residues. Looked up from germline, CDR1 is SGHNT and CDR2 is YENEEA. In DNA, the CDR3 is TGTGCCAGCAGCCTAACACCCAATCAGGCGGGGGAGCAGTACTTC. Encoded protein: CASSLTPNQAGEQYF.

This clone has only a few counts. This chain connects TRBV10-3 to TRBJ1-1, with D uncertain. Germline assignment: CDR1 ENHRY and CDR2 SYGVKD. The CDR3 runs 12 residues. The V end was cut by 9 bases, the J end by 1 base, with 9 bases between. Here the CDR3 DNA reads TGTGCCATTTCCACAGAGAACACTGAAGCTTTCTTT. As protein: CAISTENTEAFF.

V and J are TRBV19 and TRBJ1-4; TRBD1 agrees at 7 bases. The CDR3 has 14 residues. V gave up 1 base and J gave up 4 bases; unmatched junction bases: 0. Per the germline V gene, CDR1 is LNHDA and CDR2 is SQIVND (reference sequence). CDR3 coding DNA: TGTGCCAGTAGTATAGGGACAGGTAATGAAAAACTGTTTTTT. Translating it yields CASSIGTGNEKLFF.